The 29 T cell receptor beta chains given below trace back to one sample, sequenced in a study of Ad26.COV2.S vaccination and SARS-CoV-2 variants. Sample treatment: roughly 18 received Ad26.COV2.S at low or high dose, single or two shots; several received placebo; per-sample allocation not given. Sampling was performed 63 days after the first vaccine or placebo injection. TCRdb's copy holds only in-frame clones and misses some; the assay was immunoSEQ multiplex PCR. The sample lists over 450,000 clones, roughly 87% occurring once. The sequencing here drew on peripheral blood, taken in a trial of Ad26.COV2.S vaccine versus placebo. The receptors were sampled from a person aged 18-65 years who received the Ad26.COV2.S COVID-19 vaccine or a placebo.

The chain recombines TRBV10-3 with TRBJ1-5, with 8 positions matching TRBD1. V shed 9 bases, J shed 4 bases, and the junction held 5 bases outside the gene matches. The CDR3 totals 13 residues. Looked up from germline, CDR1 is ENHRY and CDR2 is SYGVKD. The chain's CDR3 is CAIQGVKNQPQHF. For the CDR3, the DNA is TGTGCCATACAGGGGGTAAAGAATCAGCCCCAGCATTTT.

This clone appeared a single time. This chain links TRBV4-2 with TRBJ2-1, with D unresolved. The CDR3 has 15 residues. Between the trimmed V and J ends, which lost 0 bases and 9 bases, there was a span of 15 bases. Germline lookup yields CDR1 LGHNA and CDR2 YNFKEQ. In nucleotides, the CDR3 is TGTGCCAGCAGCCAAGAAACTTACGTAGGTGGTGAGCAGTTCTTC. As protein: CASSQETYVGGEQFF.

The chain couples TRBV28 to TRBJ2-7, with TRBD1 matching over 9 bases. Germline V lookup: CDR1 MDHEN, CDR2 SYDVKM. The J segment lost 3 bases and the V segment lost 3 bases, leaving 3 bases of the junction unmatched. The CDR3 length is 14 residues. CDR3 loop: CASSLGQGLYEQYF. CDR3 coding DNA: TGTGCCAGCAGTTTGGGACAGGGTCTCTACGAGCAGTACTTC. Supplemented by reference TRBV28 and TRBJ2-7, the full variable domain reads DVKVTQSSRYLVKRTGEKVFLECVQDMDHENMFWYRQDPGLGLRLIYFSYDVKMKEKGDIPEGYSVSREKKERFSLILESASTNQTSMYLCASSLGQGLYEQYFGPGTRLTVT.

The chain has TRBV27 and TRBJ2-2, with 12 nucleotides matching TRBD2. Germline loops: CDR1 MNHEY, CDR2 SMNVEV (reference sequence). The V gene end was trimmed by 7 bases and the J gene end by 3 bases; junction bases not matched to a gene: 3. The CDR3 totals 15 residues. CDR3 residues: CASKRLAGDTGELFF. The CDR3 region has the DNA TGTGCCAGCAAACGACTAGCGGGGGACACCGGGGAGCTGTTTTTT.

V and J are TRBV19 and TRBJ2-5; D is uncertain. Per germline, CDR1 LNHDA and CDR2 SQIVND (reference sequence). This CDR3 is 10 amino acids long. V was shortened by 6 bases and J by 5 bases, with 4 bases between the two germline ends. The CDR3 DNA reads TGTGCCAGTAGAGGGGAGACCCAGTACTTC. Translation: CASRGETQYF.

The CDR3 sequence is CASSLSNGAGTEAFF. As DNA, the CDR3 is TGCGCCAGCAGCTTATCTAATGGGGCGGGCACTGAAGCTTTCTTT. The V and J genes are TRBV5-1 and TRBJ1-1; D is possibly TRBD1 (5 bases). The germline V gene encodes CDR1 SGHRS and CDR2 YFSETQ. The CDR3 loop spans 15 amino acids. V lost 2 bases to trimming and J lost 4 bases, with 15 bases between them.

The chain links TRBV24-1 to TRBJ2-3; D unresolved. This CDR3 region has 14 residues. Deletions cut 11 bases from V and 4 bases from J, with 18 bases between. Germline CDR1 and CDR2: KGHDR and SFDVKD. The CDR3: CAIASRVLSDTQYF. CDR3 bases: TGTGCCATCGCATCTAGAGTATTGTCAGATACGCAGTATTTT.

The chain combines TRBV10-1 with TRBJ1-2, with a possible D match to TRBD1 (6 bases). Per germline, CDR1 WNHNN and CDR2 SYGVQD (reference sequence). The CDR3 is made up of 13 amino acids. V dropped 5 bases and J dropped 4 bases, with 11 bases sitting between them. CDR3 nucleotides: TGCGCCAGCAGTCCACAGGGTTCCTATGGCTACACCTTC. As protein: CASSPQGSYGYTF.

This clone was recorded once. This chain uses TRBV19 with TRBJ2-7; D is perhaps TRBD2 (5 bases). CDR1 is LNHDA and CDR2 is SQIVND in the germline V gene (reference sequence). The CDR3 covers 15 residues. V gave up 1 base and J gave up 1 base, with 11 bases separating them. The DNA for the CDR3 is TGTGCCAGTAGTATAGTAGAGGGCGGATCCTACGAGCAGTACTTC. This encodes CASSIVEGGSYEQYF.

V gene TRBV19 combines with J gene TRBJ2-3; perhaps TRBD1 as D (6 bases). V was clipped by 3 bases and J by 2 bases, with 12 bases between them. This CDR3 is built from 15 residues. Per the germline V gene, CDR1 is LNHDA and CDR2 is SQIVND (reference sequence). The CDR3: CASSIWTAHTDTQYF. As DNA, the CDR3 is TGTGCCAGTAGTATCTGGACAGCCCACACAGATACGCAGTATTTT.

The genes are TRBV6-1 and TRBJ2-2; D is undetermined. This CDR3 spans 15 amino acids. V was cut by 6 bases and J by 0 bases, with 11 bases left in between. Looked up from germline, CDR1 is MNHNS and CDR2 is SASEGT. In DNA, the CDR3 is TGTGCCAGCAGATTAACACCTGCGAACACCGGGGAGCTGTTTTTT. Translation: CASRLTPANTGELFF.

The V call is TRBV6-2 or TRBV6-3, the J call TRBJ1-2; possibly TRBD1 for D (5 bases). The CDR3 is 14 residues long. Germline V gives CDR1 MNHEY, CDR2 SVGEGT. Trimming took off 2 bases at V and 3 bases at J, with 10 bases between the two ends. The CDR3 nucleotides read TGTGCCAGCAGTTACCTGGGCAGGGACTATGGCTACACCTTC. It is translated as CASSYLGRDYGYTF.

The chain uses TRBV29-1 and TRBJ1-1, with 11 bases aligning to TRBD1. CDR3 length: 14 residues. The V segment lost 7 bases and the J segment 4 bases; nucleotides outside the gene matches: 8. CDR1 and CDR2 from the germline V gene are SQVTM and ANQGSEA. CDR3 coding DNA: TGCAGCGGGCGGCGCGGGACAGGGGGCACTGAAGCTTTCTTT. This codes for CSGRRGTGGTEAFF.

The chain recombines TRBV18 with TRBJ2-2; D ambiguous. The CDR3 consists of 16 residues. The V gene lost 1 base and the J gene lost 1 base, with 10 bases spanning the gap. Germline assignment: CDR1 KGHSH and CDR2 LQKENI. The CDR3 region is CASSPRGLGNTGELFF. In DNA, the CDR3 is TGTGCCAGCTCACCACGAGGATTGGGGAACACCGGGGAGCTGTTTTTT.

The chain combines TRBV28 with TRBJ2-4; the D gene is possibly TRBD2 (5 bases). V lost 3 bases and J 4 bases, leaving 7 bases between the germline ends. Looked up from germline, CDR1 is MDHEN and CDR2 is SYDVKM. The CDR3 loop spans 13 amino acids. The DNA for the CDR3 is TGTGCCAGCAGTTTGGGAGTAAAAAACATTCAGTACTTC. Protein product: CASSLGVKNIQYF.

The chain couples TRBV3-1 (or the pseudogene TRBV3-2) to TRBJ2-1, with TRBD2 matching over 16 bases. Germline CDR1 and CDR2: LGHDT and YNNKEL (reference sequence). V shed 4 bases, J shed 0 bases, and the junction held 9 bases outside the gene matches. CDR3 length equals 20 residues. The CDR3 DNA is TGTGCCAGCAGCCGAAACAAGGGACTAGCGGGAGGGAACTCCTACAATGAGCAGTTCTTC. Residues: CASSRNKGLAGGNSYNEQFF.

This clone came up once. The genes are TRBV5-4 and TRBJ2-3; 7 positions agree with TRBD2. Germline CDR1 is SGHNT and CDR2 is YYREEE (reference sequence). The CDR3 runs to 15 residues. J lost 1 base, V lost 4 bases, and 6 bases had no gene match. The CDR3 region has the DNA TGTGCCAGCAGCCGAGGGCTAGCGGGCACAGATACGCAGTATTTT. This codes for CASSRGLAGTDTQYF.

V and J are TRBV5-1 and TRBJ2-1; D not resolved. Trimming removed 0 bases from V and 0 bases from J, with 10 bases in between. The germline gives CDR1 SGHRS, CDR2 YFSETQ. There are 16 residues in the CDR3. Here the CDR3 DNA reads TGCGCCAGCAGCTTGGGCGCTACGGTCTCCTACAATGAGCAGTTCTTC. Its translation: CASSLGATVSYNEQFF.

The chain joins TRBV27 to TRBJ1-1; D is unresolved. Trimming shortened V by 5 bases and J by 3 bases, and 10 bases separated the two germline ends. The CDR3 loop spans 13 amino acids. Germline V CDR1 and CDR2: MNHEY, SMNVEV (reference sequence). CDR3 DNA: TGTGCCAGCAGTATGGGTCCCGACACTGAAGCTTTCTTT. Its protein product is CASSMGPDTEAFF.

The chain combines TRBV27 with TRBJ1-5; tentatively, D is TRBD1 (5 bases). Germline CDR1 reads MNHEY; CDR2 reads SMNVEV (reference sequence). There are 12 residues in the CDR3. CDR3 nucleotides: TGTGGAGCGGGGGGGGTAGGTCAGCCCCAGCATTTT. Translated, it gives CGAGGVGQPQHF.

A note on this clone: Different DNA sequences within this sample yield the same CDR3. The CDR3 is CASSISGFSYEQYF. For the CDR3, the DNA is TGTGCCAGTAGTATATCTGGGTTCTCCTACGAGCAGTACTTC. The chain employs TRBV19 and TRBJ2-7, with unresolved D. V dropped 2 bases and J dropped 0 bases, with 8 bases sitting between them. The CDR3 sequence is 14 residues long. Germline V gene data show CDR1 as LNHDA and CDR2 as SQIVND (reference sequence).

This chain connects TRBV4-1 to TRBJ1-2, with 7 positions matching TRBD1. V shed 0 bases, J shed 1 base, and the junction held 11 bases outside the gene matches. Germline V gives CDR1 MGHRA, CDR2 YSYEKL. This CDR3 is built from 18 residues. The DNA for the CDR3 is TGCGCCAGCAGCCAAGATCATACTCGGCAGGGGGATAACTATGGCTACACCTTC. This translates into CASSQDHTRQGDNYGYTF.

The CDR3 DNA follows: TGTGCCTGGAGTTTCAGCCACAATCAGCCCCAGCATTTT. Its protein is CAWSFSHNQPQHF. The rearrangement joins TRBV30 to TRBJ1-5; D uncertain. CDR1 and CDR2 (germline): GTSNPN, SVGIG (reference sequence). The V gene lost 2 bases and the J gene lost 3 bases, with 8 bases spanning the gap. The CDR3 has 13 amino acids.

This chain joins TRBV5-4 and TRBJ2-2, with D unclear. The CDR3 contains 15 residues. Germline V gene data show CDR1 as SGHNT and CDR2 as YYREEE (reference sequence). Trimming took off 4 bases at V and 3 bases at J, with 13 bases between the two ends. The CDR3 is CASSLGLVDTGELFF. CDR3 DNA sequence: TGTGCCAGCAGCCTGGGCCTCGTCGACACCGGGGAGCTGTTTTTT.

This chain joins TRBV9 and TRBJ2-5; 15 bases agree with TRBD2. V lost 0 bases, J lost 2 bases, and 5 bases stayed unmatched. Germline CDR1 reads SGDLS; CDR2 reads YYNGEE. The CDR3 sequence is 18 residues long. The CDR3 protein is CASSVAGTSGGLQETQYF. In DNA form, the CDR3 reads TGTGCCAGCAGCGTAGCAGGGACTAGCGGGGGGTTGCAAGAGACCCAGTACTTC.

The rearrangement links TRBV11-2 to TRBJ2-1; no clear D. The length of the CDR3 is 13 residues. V lost 2 bases to trimming and J lost 7 bases, with 9 bases between them. From germline, CDR1 is SGHAT and CDR2 FQNNGV. CDR3 bases: TGTGCCAGCAGCTTATCTCCGTCAAATGAGCAGTTCTTC. Translation: CASSLSPSNEQFF.

The genes are TRBV6-2 or TRBV6-3 and TRBJ1-1; weak D call: TRBD1 (5 bases). The germline V gene encodes CDR1 MNHEY and CDR2 SVGEGT. The V and J ends lost 6 bases and 4 bases respectively, with 12 bases between them. The CDR3 has 13 residues. CDR3 DNA: TGTGCCAGCAGCCTCGGGGGGACCACTGAAGCTTTCTTT. Protein: CASSLGGTTEAFF.

CDR3 residues: CASSLVASGPWEQYF. The CDR3 nucleotides read TGCGCCAGCAGCTTGGTGGCTAGCGGCCCCTGGGAGCAGTACTTC. This sequence joins TRBV5-1 and TRBJ2-7, with 7 bases aligning to TRBD2. Germline V gene sequence: CDR1 SGHRS, CDR2 YFSETQ. With 0 bases clipped from V and 7 bases from J, the junction kept 10 bases outside the gene matches. The CDR3 has 15 amino acids.

This clone is a singleton in its sample. The genes are TRBV7-2 and TRBJ2-3; D is perhaps TRBD1 or TRBD2 (6 bases each). In germline, CDR1 is SGHTA, CDR2 FQGNSA. Trimming left V 4 bases short and J 1 base short, with 15 bases between. The CDR3 is 16 amino acids. The CDR3 DNA is TGTGCCAGCAGCTGGGGCCTGGGGGGCGGCACAGATACGCAGTATTTT. This translates into CASSWGLGGGTDTQYF.